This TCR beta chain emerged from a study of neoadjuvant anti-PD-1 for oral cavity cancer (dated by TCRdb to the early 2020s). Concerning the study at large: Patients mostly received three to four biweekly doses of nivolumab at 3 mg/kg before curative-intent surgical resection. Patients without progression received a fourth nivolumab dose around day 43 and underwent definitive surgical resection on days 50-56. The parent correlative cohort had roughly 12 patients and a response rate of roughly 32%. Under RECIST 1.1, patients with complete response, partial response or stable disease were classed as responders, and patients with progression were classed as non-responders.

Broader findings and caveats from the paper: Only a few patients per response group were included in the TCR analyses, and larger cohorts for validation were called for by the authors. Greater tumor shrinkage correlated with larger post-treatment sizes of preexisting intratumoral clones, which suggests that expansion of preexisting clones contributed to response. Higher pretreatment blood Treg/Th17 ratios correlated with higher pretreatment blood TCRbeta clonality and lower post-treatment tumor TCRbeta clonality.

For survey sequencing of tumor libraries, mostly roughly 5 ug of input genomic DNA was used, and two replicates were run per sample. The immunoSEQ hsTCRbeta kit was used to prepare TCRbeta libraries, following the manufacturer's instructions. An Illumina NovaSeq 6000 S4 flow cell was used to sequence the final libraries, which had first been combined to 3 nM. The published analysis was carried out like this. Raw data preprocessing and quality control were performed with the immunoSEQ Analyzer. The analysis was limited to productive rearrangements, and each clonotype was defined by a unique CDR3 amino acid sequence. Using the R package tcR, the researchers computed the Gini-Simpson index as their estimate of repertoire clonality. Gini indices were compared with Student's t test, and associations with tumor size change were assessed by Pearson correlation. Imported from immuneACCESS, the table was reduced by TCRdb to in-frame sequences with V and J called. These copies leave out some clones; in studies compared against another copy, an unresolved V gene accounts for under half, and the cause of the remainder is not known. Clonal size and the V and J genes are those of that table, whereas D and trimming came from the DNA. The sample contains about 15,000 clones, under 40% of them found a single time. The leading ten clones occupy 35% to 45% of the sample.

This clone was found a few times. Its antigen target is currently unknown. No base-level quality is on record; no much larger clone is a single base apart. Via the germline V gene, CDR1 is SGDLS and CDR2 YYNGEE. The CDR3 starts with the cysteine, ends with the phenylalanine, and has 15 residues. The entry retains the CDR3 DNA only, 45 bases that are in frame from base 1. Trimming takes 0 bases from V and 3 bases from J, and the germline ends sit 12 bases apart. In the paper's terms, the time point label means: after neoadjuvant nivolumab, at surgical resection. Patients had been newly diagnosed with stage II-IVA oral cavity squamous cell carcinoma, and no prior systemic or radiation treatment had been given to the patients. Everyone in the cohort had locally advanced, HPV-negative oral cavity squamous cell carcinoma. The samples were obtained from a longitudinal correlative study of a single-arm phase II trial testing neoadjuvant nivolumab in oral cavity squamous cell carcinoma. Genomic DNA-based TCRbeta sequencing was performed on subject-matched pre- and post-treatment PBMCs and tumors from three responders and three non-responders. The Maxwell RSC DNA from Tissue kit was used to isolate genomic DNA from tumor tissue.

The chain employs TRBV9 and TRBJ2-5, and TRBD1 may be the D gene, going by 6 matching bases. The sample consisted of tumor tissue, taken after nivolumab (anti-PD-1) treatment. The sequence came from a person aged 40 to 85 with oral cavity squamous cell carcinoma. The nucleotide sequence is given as TGTGCCAGCAGCGTAGACGGACAGAGAGAAGAGACCCAGTACTTC. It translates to CASSVDGQREETQYF.